Presented here are 13 T cell receptor beta chains from one specimen sequenced in a study of OX40 agonist ivuxolimab in advanced cancers. Sequencing was performed with immunoSEQ multiplex PCR; in TCRdb, only in-frame clones are kept and a portion is missing. The data show some 72,000 clones, under 85% seen once. Here the sequenced sample was CD4+ or CD8+ T cells sorted from blood, taken in a trial of the OX40 agonist ivuxolimab. All receptors derive from an adult with an advanced solid tumor such as melanoma, head and neck, liver or kidney cancer.

This sequence joins TRBV19 and TRBJ1-3; the D is unclear. The CDR3 loop spans 14 amino acids. Germline V lookup: CDR1 LNHDA, CDR2 SQIVND (reference sequence). The V end was cut by 6 bases, the J end by 4 bases, with 13 bases between. The CDR3 coding sequence is TGTGCCAGTAGCCCCCACAGACACGGAAACACCATATATTTT. It yields the protein CASSPHRHGNTIYF.

V usage is TRBV30 and J usage is TRBJ1-1; D may be TRBD1 (5 bases). CDR1 GTSNPN and CDR2 SVGIG come from the germline V gene (reference sequence). Trimming removed 3 bases from V and 3 bases from J, with 11 bases in between. The CDR3 extends over 13 amino acids. CDR3 nucleotide sequence: TGTGCCTGGAGAGGGCAGGGCGACACTGAAGCTTTCTTT. Residues: CAWRGQGDTEAFF.

The V and J genes are TRBV9 and TRBJ2-2; D gene uncertain. This CDR3 comprises 14 residues. V dropped 3 bases and J dropped 3 bases, with 9 bases sitting between them. Germline CDR1 SGDLS, CDR2 YYNGEE. The CDR3 sequence is CASSARLHTGELFF. The CDR3 DNA sequence: TGTGCCAGCAGCGCCCGCCTACACACCGGGGAGCTGTTTTTT.

The V and J genes are TRBV5-5 and TRBJ1-5; TRBD1 matches at 7 bases. The V gene end was trimmed by 2 bases and the J gene end by 7 bases; junction bases not matched to a gene: 6. In germline, CDR1 is SGHKS, CDR2 YYEKEE (reference sequence). This CDR3 contains 14 residues. DNA of the CDR3: TGTGCCAGCAGCTTACAGGGGCGGGAGCAGCCCCAGCATTTT. Translation gives CASSLQGREQPQHF.

The rearrangement joins TRBV2 to TRBJ2-5; D is undetermined. CDR3 length: 15 residues. V was clipped by 0 bases and J by 4 bases, with 12 bases between them. CDR1 SNHLY and CDR2 FYNNEI come from the germline V gene. The CDR3 bases are TGTGCCAGCAGTGAAGCCGGCAGAGTGGGAGAGACCCAGTACTTC. It is translated as CASSEAGRVGETQYF.

This clone has more than one count but fewer than ten. The V call is TRBV9, the J call TRBJ2-7; the D is unclear. V lost 1 base and J 0 bases, leaving 8 bases between the germline ends. Germline lookup yields CDR1 SGDLS and CDR2 YYNGEE. There are 14 residues in the CDR3. Written as DNA, the CDR3 is TGTGCCAGCAGCGTACAGGAAAGCTCCTACGAGCAGTACTTC. It codes for CASSVQESSYEQYF.

V is TRBV5-1 and J is TRBJ2-7; no firm D call. In germline, CDR1 is SGHRS, CDR2 YFSETQ. V was shortened by 0 bases and J by 5 bases, with 9 bases between the two germline ends. This CDR3 has 13 amino acids. CDR3 DNA sequence: TGCGCCAGCAGCTTGGTCGTCAGCGACGAGCAGTACTTC. Its protein is CASSLVVSDEQYF. The entire variable domain, with the rest obtained from reference TRBV5-1 and TRBJ2-7, is as follows: KAGVTQTPRYLIKTRGQQVTLSCSPISGHRSVSWYQQTPGQGLQFLFEYFSETQRNKGNFPGRFSGRQFSNSRSEMNVSTLELGDSALYLCASSLVVSDEQYFGPGTRLTVT.

This clone was recorded a few times. The gene calls are TRBV2 and TRBJ1-1; a weak D match, TRBD1 (5 bases). The germline V gene encodes CDR1 SNHLY and CDR2 FYNNEI. This CDR3 is built from 14 residues. V lost 6 bases and J 0 bases, leaving 11 bases between the germline ends. The DNA for the CDR3 is TGTGCCAGCAGGTCAGACAGCCTGAACACTGAAGCTTTCTTT. Amino acid sequence: CASRSDSLNTEAFF.

The chain is built from TRBV7-9 and TRBJ2-7, with TRBD2 as a possible D gene (5 bases). The CDR3 is 16 amino acids. Germline CDR1 is SEHNR and CDR2 is FQNEAQ (reference sequence). V lost 5 bases and J 4 bases, leaving 21 bases between the germline ends. The CDR3 DNA is TGTGCCAGCAGCCCGGGGAGAGCGGACGGACGGTACGAGCAGTACTTC. It codes for CASSPGRADGRYEQYF.

The chain couples TRBV4-3 to TRBJ2-3; 7 nucleotides match TRBD2. V gave up 0 bases and J gave up 0 bases; unmatched junction bases: 12. The CDR3 sequence is 19 residues long. Germline lookup yields CDR1 LGHNA and CDR2 YSLEER. The chain's CDR3 is CASSQEAASLAASTDTQYF. The CDR3 nucleotides read TGCGCCAGCAGCCAAGAGGCCGCCTCTCTAGCGGCAAGCACAGATACGCAGTATTTT.

V gene TRBV6-5 combines with J gene TRBJ2-7; 9 bases match TRBD2. V shed 8 bases and J 3 bases; nucleotides not matched to a gene: 5. This CDR3 has 13 amino acids. The germline CDR1 and CDR2 sequences are MNHEY and SVGAGI. The CDR3 sequence: CASSPSGNYEQYF. The CDR3 DNA follows: TGTGCCAGCTCGCCTAGCGGGAACTACGAGCAGTACTTC.

The rearrangement uses TRBV2 and TRBJ1-3, with 9 bases aligning to TRBD1. The J segment lost 2 bases and the V segment lost 5 bases, leaving 4 bases of the junction unmatched. The germline V gene has CDR1 SNHLY and CDR2 FYNNEI. There are 15 residues in the CDR3. CDR3 amino acids: CASSMGQGAGNTIYF. The CDR3 coding sequence is TGTGCCAGCAGTATGGGACAGGGAGCTGGAAACACCATATATTTT.

This clone has a handful of counts. The gene calls are TRBV5-1 and TRBJ1-1; D unresolved. From germline, CDR1 is SGHRS and CDR2 YFSETQ. The CDR3 length is 14 residues. V shed 4 bases and J shed 11 bases, with 21 bases lying between them. For the CDR3, the DNA is TGCGCCAGCAGCCGAAGCGGGCCGCGCCATGCGGCTTTCTTT. Its protein product is CASSRSGPRHAAFF.